The subject of this entry is one T cell receptor (beta chain). What it binds is unknown. There are 13 residues in the CDR3. Germline values: CDR1 SGHAT, CDR2 FQNNGV. The V and J ends lost 3 bases and 7 bases respectively, with 9 bases between them. Expressed TCRB transcripts got sequenced, as all isolated RNA was reverse transcribed. TCRdb's table, derived via immunoSEQ multiplex PCR, lists solely in-frame clones and lacks some. Of approximately 140,000 clones in the sample, around 10% are singletons; the top ten hold 0.75%. This sample was included in a study of beta chain features in type 1 diabetes. Study results and limitations: Among all four CD4+ subsets, Type 1 diabetes patients had TCRB CDR3s that were moderately but significantly shorter.

V usage is TRBV11-2 and J usage is TRBJ2-2, with D possibly matching TRBD2 (6 bases). The receptor was derived from a man under 40 with type 1 diabetes. The sequencing sample was made of central memory CD4+ T cells from blood. CDR3 loop: CASSFPGVGELFF. The CDR3 nucleotides are TGTGCCAGCAGCTTTCCGGGGGTCGGGGAGCTGTTTTTT.